This TCR beta chain derives from a study of blood T cell repertoires in COVID-19. Germline-derived CDR1 and CDR2 are KGHSH and LQKENI. This CDR3 is 13 amino acids long. With V trimmed by 4 bases and J by 6 bases, 1 base remained unmatched. TCRdb's table, derived via immunoSEQ multiplex PCR, lists solely in-frame clones and lacks some. The data hold 310,000 or so clones, with about 90% observed a single time. This clonotype was sampled from a woman aged 18-30 years with acute COVID-19. V gene TRBV18 combines with J gene TRBJ1-4, with TRBD1 identical over 8 bases. Material: PBMCs or T cells enriched from blood (not recorded which). The CDR3 DNA follows: TGTGCCAGCTCACAGACAGGGGATGAAAAACTGTTTTTT. Protein: CASSQTGDEKLFF.